This T cell receptor beta chain stems from a study of chemoradiotherapy in HPV16-positive cancers. As to this clone: Its antigen is not identified.

General observations from the study: In HPV16-positive patients, HPV-responsive T-cell expansion tracked better recurrence-free survival.

V lost 0 bases and J 9 bases, leaving 15 bases between the germline ends. Germline-derived CDR1 and CDR2 are MNHEY and SVGAGI. The CDR3 consists of 15 residues. Some clones are missing from TCRdb's copy, which holds only in-frame ones; the method was immunoSEQ multiplex PCR. The data contain thousands of clones, 85% to 90% of them seen just once; the ten biggest clones take up around 2%. The V and J genes are TRBV6-5 and TRBJ2-1; a possible D gene is TRBD2 (6 bases). The clonotype was recovered from a human donor with HPV-associated anogenital cancer. The sequencing here drew on tumor tissue, taken from a patient who underwent chemoradiotherapy. CDR3 amino acids: CASSYSSGRESEQFF. CDR3 DNA: TGTGCCAGCAGTTACTCATCCGGGAGAGAGAGTGAGCAGTTCTTC.